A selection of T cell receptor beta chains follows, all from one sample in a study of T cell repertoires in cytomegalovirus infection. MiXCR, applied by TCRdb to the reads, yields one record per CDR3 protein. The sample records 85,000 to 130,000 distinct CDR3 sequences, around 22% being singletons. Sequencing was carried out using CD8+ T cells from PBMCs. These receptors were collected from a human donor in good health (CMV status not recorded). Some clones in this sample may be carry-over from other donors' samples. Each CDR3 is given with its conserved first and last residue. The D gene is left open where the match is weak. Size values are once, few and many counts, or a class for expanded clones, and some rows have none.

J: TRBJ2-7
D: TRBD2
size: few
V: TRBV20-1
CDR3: CSAPLAGEKEQYF
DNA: TGCAGTGCTCCCCTAGCGGGAGAAAAAGAGCAGTACTTC

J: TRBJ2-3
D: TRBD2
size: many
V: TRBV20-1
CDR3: CSASKLAETSTDTQYF
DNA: TGCAGTGCTAGTAAGCTAGCGGAGACTAGCACAGATACGCAGTATTTT

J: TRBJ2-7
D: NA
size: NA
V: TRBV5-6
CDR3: CASSLGSDSYEQYF
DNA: TGTGCCAGCAGCTTGGGCAGTGATTCCTACGAGCAGTACTTC

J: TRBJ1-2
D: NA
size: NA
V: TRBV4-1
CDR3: CASSQEFGGYTF
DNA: TGCGCCAGCAGCCAAGAGTTTGGTGGCTACACCTTC

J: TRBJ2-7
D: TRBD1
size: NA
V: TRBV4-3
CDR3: CASSQQQGVDEQYF
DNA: TGCGCCAGCAGCCAACAGCAGGGGGTAGACGAGCAGTACTTC

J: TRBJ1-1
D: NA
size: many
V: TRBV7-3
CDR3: CASSLVGAGTEAFF
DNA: TGTGCCAGCAGCTTAGTTGGGGCTGGCACTGAAGCTTTCTTT

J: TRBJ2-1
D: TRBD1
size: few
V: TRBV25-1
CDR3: CASTTGGAGNEQFF
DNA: TGTGCCAGCACCACAGGGGGCGCGGGCAATGAGCAGTTCTTC

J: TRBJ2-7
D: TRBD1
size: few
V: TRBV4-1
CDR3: CASSQDGTANSYEQYF
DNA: TGCGCCAGCAGCCAAGATGGGACAGCTAACTCCTACGAGCAGTACTTC

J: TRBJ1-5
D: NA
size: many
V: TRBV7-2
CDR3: CASSLWGPGASNQPQHF
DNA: TGTGCCAGCAGCTTATGGGGTCCGGGGGCTAGCAATCAGCCCCAGCATTTT

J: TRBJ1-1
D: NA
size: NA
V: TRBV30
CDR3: CAWRTGGQSNTEAFF
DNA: TGTGCCTGGAGAACCGGGGGGCAGTCGAACACTGAAGCTTTCTTT

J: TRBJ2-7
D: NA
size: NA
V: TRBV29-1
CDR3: CSVGSTYEQYF
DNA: TGCAGCGTTGGGTCGACCTACGAGCAGTACTTC

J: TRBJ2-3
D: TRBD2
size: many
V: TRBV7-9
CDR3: CASSLEAGADTQYF
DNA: TGTGCCAGCAGCTTAGAGGCGGGAGCAGATACGCAGTATTTT

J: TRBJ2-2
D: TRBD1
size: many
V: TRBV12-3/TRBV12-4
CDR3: CASSFPVNRGANTGELFF
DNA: TGTGCCAGCAGTTTTCCGGTCAACAGGGGCGCGAACACCGGGGAGCTGTTTTTT

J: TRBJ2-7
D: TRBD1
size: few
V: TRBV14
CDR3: CASSPRTGSNEQYF
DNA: TGTGCCAGCAGCCCCCGGACAGGGAGCAACGAGCAGTACTTC

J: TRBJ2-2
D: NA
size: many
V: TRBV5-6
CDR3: CASSLDDGTNTGELFF
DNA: TGTGCCAGCAGCTTGGATGACGGGACGAACACCGGGGAGCTGTTTTTT

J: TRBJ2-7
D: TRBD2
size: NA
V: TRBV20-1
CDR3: CSAWETSGSSSYEQYF
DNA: TGCAGTGCCTGGGAGACTAGCGGCTCCAGCTCCTACGAGCAGTACTTC

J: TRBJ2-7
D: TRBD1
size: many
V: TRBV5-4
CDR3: CASSSGQGATYEQYF
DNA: TGTGCCAGCAGCTCCGGACAGGGGGCGACCTACGAGCAGTACTTC